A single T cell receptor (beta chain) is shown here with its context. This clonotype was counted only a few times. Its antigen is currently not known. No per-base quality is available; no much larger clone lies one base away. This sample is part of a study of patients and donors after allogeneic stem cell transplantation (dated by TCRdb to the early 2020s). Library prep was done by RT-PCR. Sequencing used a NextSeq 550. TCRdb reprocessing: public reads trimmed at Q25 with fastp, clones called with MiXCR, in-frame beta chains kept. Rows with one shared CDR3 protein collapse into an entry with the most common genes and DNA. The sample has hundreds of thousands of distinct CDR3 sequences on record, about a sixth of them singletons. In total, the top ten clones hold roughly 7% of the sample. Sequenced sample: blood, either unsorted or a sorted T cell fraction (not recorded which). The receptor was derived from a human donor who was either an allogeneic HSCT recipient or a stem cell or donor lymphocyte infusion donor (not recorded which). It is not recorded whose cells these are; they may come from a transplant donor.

The nucleotide sequence is TGTGCCAGCAGTCCCCGGGACAGACGAACTGGTCAGCCCCAGCATTTT. It translates to CASSPRDRRTGQPQHF. Recombination linked TRBV27 to TRBJ1-5; 7 bases in the middle match TRBD1. At the junction V is shortened by 5 bases and J by 6 bases; bases outside the gene matches: 13. From a lookup of the germline V gene (reference sequence), CDR1 and CDR2 are MNHEY and SMNVEV. From its cysteine to its phenylalanine, the CDR3 spans 16 amino acids. Just CDR3 DNA is preserved here, 48 bases in frame from base 1.